This TCR beta chain was recovered during a study of control samples from healthy donors and cancer patients. This clone has a handful of counts. The data were produced by immunoSEQ multiplex PCR, yet TCRdb's version contains in-frame clones alone and is incomplete. The data contain 130,000 to 150,000 clones, around nine tenths of them seen just once; the ten biggest clones take up over 4.5%. Germline V lookup: CDR1 SGHRS, CDR2 YFSETQ. The ends lost 4 bases at V and 3 bases at J; junction bases unmatched: 0. This CDR3 contains 14 residues. The sequence was collected from a man aged 25-45 years in good health. The sequenced sample consisted of blood. The chain recombines TRBV5-1 with TRBJ2-7; 14 bases are a match to TRBD2. CDR3 DNA: TGCGCCAGCAGCGGACTAGCGGGAGGCTACGAGCAGTACTTC. Translated: CASSGLAGGYEQYF.